This T cell receptor (beta chain) was recovered during a study of human T cells and chemical hapten exposure. Study-level information: An area of 2 cm by 2 cm on upper inner arm skin received 2% DPC for sensitization. Patients had diphenylcyclopropenone applied to the scalp weekly throughout the approximately 23-week study. Study-wide points: Expanded TCRs showed more large CDR3 clusters than pre-sensitization or healthy control sets.

The CDR3 extends over 12 amino acids. V lost 5 bases and J lost 10, with 14 bases in between. The germline gives CDR1 MNHNY, CDR2 SVGAGI (reference sequence). Using its own MiXCR run on the RACE reads, TCRdb lists one record per CDR3 protein. The data contain roughly 100,000 distinct CDR3 sequences, around 35% of them singletons. Time point reported: patch test 3, about 24 weeks after DPC sensitization. This sample's treatment: therapeutic diphenylcyclopropenone sensitization with weekly scalp DPC. Details on this clonotype: As yet, its antigen is unknown.

The gene calls are TRBV6-6 and TRBJ1-2; no clear D. The sequencing used whole blood, collected in connection with sensitization to the hapten diphenylcyclopropenone (DPC). This sequence originates from a middle-aged man with alopecia areata. Some clones in this sample may be carry-over from other donors' samples. The CDR3 DNA reads as TGTGCCAGCAGTCAATTAAGACAAGTCTACACCTTC. The encoded protein is CASSQLRQVYTF.